The T cell receptor (beta chain) under discussion was sequenced for a study of T cells in Graves' hyperthyroidism and ophthalmopathy. Study observations and caveats: Ophthalmopathy was told apart from stable hyperthyroidism by a 13 V-J model.

RNA transcripts were the template for amplifying TCR beta CDR3 regions. First-round RT-PCR targeting the TCR CDR3 was performed with the HTBI primer set. TCRdb reanalysed the multiplex PCR reads using MiXCR and keeps one entry per CDR3 protein. The sample contains approximately 410,000 distinct CDR3 sequences, approximately 14% of which appear only once. Lactation, pregnancy, other autoimmune disease or uncontrolled infection led to exclusion of patients. Clinicians diagnosed patients from clinical symptoms, serum thyroxine and TRAb, thyroid ultrasound and orbital computed tomography. Turning to this clonotype: No antigen is known for it.

CDR1 MNHEY and CDR2 SMNVEV come from the germline V gene (reference sequence). This CDR3 spans 14 amino acids. Trimming cost V 1 base and J 5 bases, with 12 bases left between them. This sequence was found in a man between 18 and 29 years old with Graves' ophthalmopathy. The source material was blood. V is TRBV27 and J is TRBJ2-7; tentatively, D is TRBD2 (5 bases). As DNA, the CDR3 is TGTGCCAGCAGTTTATTTGCTAGCCTGGACGAGCAGTACTTC. Protein product: CASSLFASLDEQYF.